This is a list of T cell receptor beta chains from one sample in a study of shared clonotypes between healthy human individuals. Data came from immunoSEQ multiplex PCR; TCRdb stores just in-frame clones and leaves some out. The repertoire holds 700,000 to 950,000 clones, approximately 97% seen once, with about 0.25% in the top ten. The sequenced sample was naive CD8+ T cells sorted from blood. The receptors were sampled from a man aged 30-40 years in good health. The CDR3 runs from the conserved cysteine through the conserved F or W.

v_gene: TRBV2
CDR3aa: CASSESGRADPYEQYF

v_gene: TRBV5-4
CDR3aa: CASSFSLEGYNEQFF

v_gene: TRBV29-1
CDR3aa: CSVVRQNQETQYF

v_gene: TRBV4-1
CDR3aa: CASSQEPGAPYEQYF

v_gene: TRBV5-4
CDR3aa: CASSLEGSTYGYTF

v_gene: TRBV9
CDR3aa: CASSDQPNEKLFF

v_gene: TRBV15
CDR3aa: CATSRNGAAGDEQFF

v_gene: TRBV11-2
CDR3aa: CASSLELGTGSTF

v_gene: TRBV27
CDR3aa: CASSQAGGNQPQHF

v_gene: TRBV6-5
CDR3aa: CASSYSNGYNEQFF

v_gene: TRBV29-1
CDR3aa: CSVAGLAIYEQYF

v_gene: TRBV12-5
CDR3aa: CASGSQETQYF

v_gene: TRBV5-8
CDR3aa: CASSSPPRQGWATEAFF

v_gene: TRBV7-2
CDR3aa: CASSFLTAYGYTF

v_gene: TRBV4-1
CDR3aa: CASSGWREGLNNEQFF

v_gene: TRBV27
CDR3aa: CASQIGGPLGEQYF

v_gene: TRBV6-5
CDR3aa: CASSYLGQTQETQYF

v_gene: TRBV27
CDR3aa: CASSSYRSSYEQYF

v_gene: TRBV7-9
CDR3aa: CASSLPSGLNTEAFF

v_gene: TRBV4-1
CDR3aa: CASSQVAGNTGELFF

v_gene: TRBV13
CDR3aa: CASSQTGTSGTWDHNEQFF

v_gene: TRBV7-9
CDR3aa: CASRTGGQETQYF

v_gene: TRBV6-6
CDR3aa: CASSRDRTQETQYF

v_gene: TRBV20-1
CDR3aa: CSAEVNTEAFF

v_gene: TRBV11-2
CDR3aa: CASSYQREGNLEQYF

v_gene: TRBV7-9
CDR3aa: CASTSTGGAGTEAFF

v_gene: TRBV27
CDR3aa: CASSLPGGLHNEQFF

v_gene: TRBV28
CDR3aa: CASRRTDRAPYNEQFF

v_gene: TRBV4-1
CDR3aa: CASSQVGTSGGYNEQFF

v_gene: TRBV5-1
CDR3aa: CASSLRTRGTGELFF

v_gene: TRBV9
CDR3aa: CASSGGNSYEQYF

v_gene: TRBV6-1
CDR3aa: CASSELVGLTNYGYTF

v_gene: TRBV7-6
CDR3aa: CASSLALRGTGVSNYGYTF